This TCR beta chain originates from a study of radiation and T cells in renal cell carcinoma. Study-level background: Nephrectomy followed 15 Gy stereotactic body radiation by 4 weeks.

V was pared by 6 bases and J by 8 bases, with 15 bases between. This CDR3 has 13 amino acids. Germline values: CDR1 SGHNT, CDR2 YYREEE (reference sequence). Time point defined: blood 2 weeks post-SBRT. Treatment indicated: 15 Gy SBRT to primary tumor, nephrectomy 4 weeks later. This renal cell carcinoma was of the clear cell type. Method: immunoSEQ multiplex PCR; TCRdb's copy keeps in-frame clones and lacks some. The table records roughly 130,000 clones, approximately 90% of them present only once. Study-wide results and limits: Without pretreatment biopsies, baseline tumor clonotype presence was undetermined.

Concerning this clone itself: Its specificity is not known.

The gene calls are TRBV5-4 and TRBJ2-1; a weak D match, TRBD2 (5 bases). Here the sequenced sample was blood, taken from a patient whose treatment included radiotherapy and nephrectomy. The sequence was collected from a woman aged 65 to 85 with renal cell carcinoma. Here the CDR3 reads CASMDSRKDEQFF. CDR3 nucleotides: TGTGCCAGCATGGACTCCCGGAAGGATGAGCAGTTCTTC.